The 26 T cell receptor beta chains given below trace back to one sample, sequenced in a study of blood T cell repertoires in COVID-19. Only in-frame clones appear in the TCRdb table, and some are missing; sequencing was by immunoSEQ multiplex PCR. The sample has about 380,000 clones; around 89% are singletons. Material for sequencing was PBMCs or T cells enriched from blood (not recorded which). These receptor sequences come from a young woman who had recovered from COVID-19.

This clone has only a few counts. The chain uses TRBV6-2 or TRBV6-3 and TRBJ2-5; D may be TRBD2 (6 bases). The germline V and J ends were trimmed by 0 bases and 5 bases, with 16 bases remaining between them. The germline V gene has CDR1 MNHEY and CDR2 SVGEGT. The CDR3 is 16 residues long. The DNA of the CDR3 is TGTGCCAGCAGTTACTCGATACGCGGGACTCGGGAGACCCAGTACTTC. It translates to CASSYSIRGTRETQYF.

The V call is TRBV6-5, the J call TRBJ1-3, with D maybe TRBD1 (5 bases). CDR3 size: 15 residues. CDR1 and CDR2 (germline): MNHEY, SVGAGI. V was cut by 6 bases and J by 4 bases, with 16 bases left in between. The CDR3 coding sequence is TGTGCCAGCAGAGACGACAGTCTTATGGGAAACACCATATATTTT. Protein: CASRDDSLMGNTIYF.

This chain joins TRBV2 and TRBJ1-2; D is undetermined. V lost 3 bases to trimming and J lost 4 bases, with 9 bases between them. Germline-derived CDR1 and CDR2 are SNHLY and FYNNEI. The CDR3 is 13 residues long. CDR3 sequence: CASSERSVYGYTF. CDR3 bases: TGTGCCAGCAGTGAGCGATCCGTCTATGGCTACACCTTC. Complete variable domain (other parts from reference TRBV2 and TRBJ1-2): EPEVTQTPSHQVTQMGQEVILRCVPISNHLYFYWYRQILGQKVEFLVSFYNNEISEKSEIFDDQFSVERPDGSNFTLKIRSTKLEDSAMYFCASSERSVYGYTFGSGTRLTVV.

This chain joins TRBV19 and TRBJ2-7, with 7 bases lining up with TRBD1. Trimming removed 0 bases from V and 1 base from J; junction bases left unmatched: 3. The CDR3 has 15 amino acids. The V gene's germline CDR1 is LNHDA and CDR2 SQIVND (reference sequence). CDR3 loop: CASSIDRQGSYEQYF. CDR3 DNA: TGTGCCAGTAGTATAGACCGACAGGGATCCTACGAGCAGTACTTC.

The chain has TRBV6-4 and TRBJ1-1; TRBD1 is a possible D gene (6 bases). Germline CDR1 reads MRHNA; CDR2 reads SNTAGT. This CDR3 has 14 residues. V shed 6 bases and J shed 5 bases, with 16 bases lying between them. The CDR3: CASRYTTGETEAFF. CDR3 nucleotides: TGTGCCAGCAGATATACGACAGGCGAGACTGAAGCTTTCTTT.

The chain uses TRBV5-1 and TRBJ2-1, with 9 nucleotides matching TRBD2. The CDR3 is 15 residues long. V was clipped by 3 bases and J by 6 bases; unmatched bases: 7. Germline CDR1 is SGHRS and CDR2 is YFSETQ. CDR3 region: CASSSLAGGVNEQFF. In DNA, the CDR3 is TGCGCCAGCAGCTCCCTGGCGGGGGGGGTCAATGAGCAGTTCTTC.

A remark on this clone: The junction shows a germline mismatch at one end, possibly a read error. The chain recombines TRBV3-1 (or the pseudogene TRBV3-2) with TRBJ2-1; the match to TRBD2 covers 9 bases. This CDR3 is 17 amino acids long. Germline values: CDR1 LGHDT, CDR2 YNNKEL (reference sequence). For the CDR3, the DNA is TGTGCCAGCAGCCAGGATGTCGCGGGGGGGCCCTACAGTGAGCAGTTCTTC. Its translation: CASSQDVAGGPYSEQFF.

The chain couples TRBV5-5 to TRBJ1-1; 9 nucleotides agree with TRBD1. The ends lost 6 bases at V and 5 bases at J; junction bases unmatched: 14. The CDR3 totals 16 residues. Germline V gene data show CDR1 as SGHKS and CDR2 as YYEKEE (reference sequence). CDR3 nucleotides: TGTGCCAGCACCCACGGCCCACAGGGGGCCAGGACTGAAGCTTTCTTT. It translates to CASTHGPQGARTEAFF.

The rearrangement links TRBV4-3 to TRBJ1-2; possible D gene TRBD1, 5 bases. CDR1 LGHNA and CDR2 YSLEER come from the germline V gene. V lost 0 bases and J lost 0, with 11 bases in between. The CDR3 is 16 amino acids. In DNA, the CDR3 is TGCGCCAGCAGCCAAGATCGACAGACTGCTAACTATGGCTACACCTTC. Protein: CASSQDRQTANYGYTF.

The rearrangement uses TRBV29-1 and TRBJ2-5; 9 bases are shared with TRBD1. V dropped 6 bases and J dropped 7; count of bases not matched to a gene: 9. Germline CDR1 reads SQVTM; CDR2 reads ANQGSEA. CDR3 length: 13 amino acids. The CDR3 region has the DNA TGCAGCGTAGAGGGACAGGGACCGGGGACCCAGTACTTC. This sequence encodes CSVEGQGPGTQYF.

This chain links TRBV11-1 with TRBJ1-4; no clear D. The V and J ends lost 0 bases and 5 bases respectively, with 4 bases between them. The CDR3 has 13 amino acids. The germline CDR1 and CDR2 sequences are SGHAT and FQDESV (reference sequence). The CDR3 reads CASSLARNEKLFF. The DNA for the CDR3 is TGTGCCAGCAGCTTAGCCCGGAATGAAAAACTGTTTTTT.

The chain couples TRBV13 to TRBJ2-7; D is possibly TRBD1 (7 bases). V gave up 4 bases and J gave up 1 base, with 23 bases separating them. The CDR3 length is 18 residues. CDR1 is PRHDT and CDR2 is FYEKMQ in the germline V gene (reference sequence). CDR3 bases: TGTGCCAGCAGCTCCTCAAATCGCGGGACAGCCTTTTCCTACGAGCAGTACTTC. Protein: CASSSSNRGTAFSYEQYF.

The sample holds one count of this clone. The chain links TRBV29-1 to TRBJ1-1; 9 nucleotides agree with TRBD1. In germline, CDR1 is SQVTM, CDR2 ANQGSEA. This CDR3 spans 16 amino acids. The V segment lost 0 bases and the J segment 4 bases; nucleotides outside the gene matches: 9. This CDR3 is CSVEDRGLTGGTEAFF. CDR3 DNA: TGCAGCGTTGAAGATCGAGGGTTGACAGGGGGCACTGAAGCTTTCTTT.

The chain employs TRBV5-1 and TRBJ2-7; D possibly corresponds to TRBD1 (5 bases). CDR1 is SGHRS, CDR2 YFSETQ, per germline. The CDR3 consists of 16 residues. Deletions cut 3 bases from V and 4 bases from J, with 20 bases between. The CDR3 DNA sequence: TGCGCCAGCAGCTCATCGCAGGGCTCGGCTCTATACGAGCAGTACTTC. Its protein product is CASSSSQGSALYEQYF.

This clone is a singleton in its sample. The gene calls are TRBV6-5 and TRBJ2-7, with D perhaps matching TRBD1 (6 bases). CDR3 length: 12 amino acids. Trimming shortened V by 5 bases and J by 3 bases, and 8 bases separated the two germline ends. Germline V gene sequence: CDR1 MNHEY, CDR2 SVGAGI. Written as DNA, the CDR3 is TGTGCCAGCAGTCAACAGGGCTACGAGCAGTACTTC. It codes for CASSQQGYEQYF.

The chain joins TRBV7-9 to TRBJ1-2, with a tentative D call TRBD1 (6 bases). This CDR3 is built from 17 residues. From germline, CDR1 is SEHNR and CDR2 FQNEAQ (reference sequence). V gave up 5 bases and J gave up 1 base, with 20 bases separating them. The CDR3 sequence: CASSLDRLPTGNYGYTF. The CDR3 nucleotides are TGTGCCAGCAGCCTAGACAGGCTCCCTACCGGTAACTATGGCTACACCTTC.

This clone has a handful of counts. The chain carries TRBV24-1 and TRBJ2-6, with D perhaps matching TRBD2 (7 bases). Germline V gene data show CDR1 as KGHDR and CDR2 as SFDVKD. V dropped 0 bases and J dropped 0 bases, with 11 bases sitting between them. The CDR3 runs 18 residues. The CDR3 DNA is TGTGCCACCAGTGATTTGCGGGGGGCCCACTCTGGGGCCAACGTCCTGACTTTC. Protein: CATSDLRGAHSGANVLTF.

This chain joins TRBV2 and TRBJ2-7, with 13 bases fitting TRBD2. Germline V CDR1 and CDR2: SNHLY, FYNNEI. V lost 7 bases and J lost 6; bases outside the gene matches: 12. There are 16 residues in the CDR3. The chain's CDR3 is CASNSPRTSGGGEQYF. In DNA form, the CDR3 reads TGTGCCAGCAATTCACCTCGGACTAGCGGGGGAGGCGAGCAGTACTTC.

The rearrangement uses TRBV3-1 (or the pseudogene TRBV3-2) and TRBJ1-1, with 9 bases lining up with TRBD1. V dropped 8 bases and J dropped 1; count of bases not matched to a gene: 2. Germline V gene lookup returns CDR1 LGHDT and CDR2 YNNKEL (reference sequence). The CDR3 totals 13 residues. The CDR3 DNA sequence: TGTGCCAGCGCGGGACAGGGGAACACTGAAGCTTTCTTT. Encoded protein: CASAGQGNTEAFF.

The chain combines TRBV9 with TRBJ1-6; D might be TRBD1 (5 bases). V gave up 7 bases and J gave up 7 bases, with 15 bases separating them. The length of the CDR3 is 14 residues. The V gene's germline CDR1 is SGDLS and CDR2 YYNGEE. As DNA, the CDR3 is TGTGCCAGCGGGGGGGGAATAAGCAATTCACCCCTCCACTTT. This codes for CASGGGISNSPLHF. Variable domain in full (rest from reference TRBV9 and TRBJ1-6): DSGVTQTPKHLITATGQRVTLRCSPRSGDLSVYWYQQSLDQGLQFLIQYYNGEERAKGNILERFSAQQFPDLHSELNLSSLELGDSALYFCASGGGISNSPLHFGNGTRLTVT.

The chain recombines TRBV19 with TRBJ1-4; D is ambiguous. The CDR3 is 18 amino acids. The V end was cut by 2 bases, the J end by 4 bases, with 20 bases between. Germline loops: CDR1 LNHDA, CDR2 SQIVND (reference sequence). CDR3 residues: CASSISQRTIDFNEKLFF. The CDR3 coding sequence is TGTGCCAGTAGTATAAGCCAGCGGACTATCGATTTTAATGAAAAACTGTTTTTT.

This rearrangement joins TRBV6-2 or TRBV6-3 to TRBJ1-5, with TRBD1 as a possible D gene (5 bases). The CDR3 runs to 14 residues. CDR1 is MNHEY, CDR2 SVGEGT, per germline. V was trimmed by 2 bases and J by 7 bases, leaving 12 bases between them. CDR3 sequence reads: CASSYGARGQPQHF. In nucleotides, the CDR3 is TGTGCCAGCAGTTACGGGGCAAGGGGACAGCCCCAGCATTTT.

J is TRBJ1-3 and V is TRBV14, with 7 bases identical to TRBD1. CDR3 length equals 17 residues. With 1 base clipped from V and 0 bases from J, the junction kept 6 bases outside the gene matches. Per the germline V gene, CDR1 is SGHDN and CDR2 is FVKESK. This chain's CDR3 is CASSQVRQGRSGNTIYF. CDR3 DNA: TGTGCCAGCAGCCAAGTCCGACAGGGCCGCTCTGGAAACACCATATATTTT.

The J gene is TRBJ2-5, the V gene TRBV9, with D maybe TRBD1 (5 bases). Germline CDR1 is SGDLS and CDR2 is YYNGEE. V dropped 2 bases and J dropped 0 bases, with 14 bases sitting between them. The length of the CDR3 is 16 residues. The CDR3 bases are TGTGCCAGCAGCGTGAAGGGGATGGTGAACCAAGAGACCCAGTACTTC. Protein sequence: CASSVKGMVNQETQYF.

The genes are TRBV5-1 and TRBJ1-3, with D possibly matching TRBD1 (5 bases). CDR1 is SGHRS, CDR2 YFSETQ, per germline. V lost 3 bases, J lost 0 bases, and 13 bases lay in between. The CDR3 sequence is 16 residues long. Here the CDR3 reads CASSSGRAYSGNTIYF. CDR3 nucleotides: TGCGCCAGCAGCTCAGGGAGGGCATACTCTGGAAACACCATATATTTT.

The J gene is TRBJ2-3, the V gene TRBV4-1, with a possible D match to TRBD2 (5 bases). Germline CDR1 MGHRA, CDR2 YSYEKL. The CDR3 is 16 amino acids. With 4 bases removed from V and 0 bases from J, the gap between germline ends came to 14 bases. The CDR3 DNA is TGCGCCAGCAGCCTTCGGGCGGGCTCTAGCACAGATACGCAGTATTTT. The encoded protein is CASSLRAGSSTDTQYF.